A single sample is the source of the 9 T cell receptor beta chains below, sequenced in a study of blood T cell repertoires in COVID-19. Sequencing was performed with immunoSEQ multiplex PCR; in TCRdb, only in-frame clones are kept and a portion is missing. The table records around 370,000 clones, roughly 90% of them present only once. The sequenced material came from peripheral blood. The receptors were gathered from a woman aged 70 to 79 with COVID-19, enrolled during active disease.

The chain employs TRBV29-1 and TRBJ2-7; 7 bases are a match to TRBD1. Germline lookup yields CDR1 SQVTM and CDR2 ANQGSEA. The trim removed 4 bases at V and 4 bases at J, leaving 10 bases unmatched. The CDR3 length is 14 residues. The CDR3: CSVVSGQPLYEQYF. The CDR3 region has the DNA TGCAGCGTTGTATCGGGACAGCCCCTTTACGAGCAGTACTTC.

The CDR3 DNA reads TGTGCCAGTAGTCCGCCAGGACAGCACCGGCAGTACTTC. Translation: CASSPPGQHRQYF. The gene calls are TRBV19 and TRBJ2-7, with a tentative D call TRBD1 (6 bases). The CDR3 has 13 residues. The germline V gene has CDR1 LNHDA and CDR2 SQIVND (reference sequence). The germline V and J ends were trimmed by 5 bases and 9 bases, with 17 bases remaining between them.

This chain uses TRBV6-5 with TRBJ1-4; D gene uncertain. This CDR3 region has 14 residues. CDR1 and CDR2 (germline): MNHEY, SVGAGI. V dropped 7 bases and J dropped 3 bases, with 12 bases sitting between them. CDR3 bases: TGTGCCAGCAAAGAGGGAGGATCTAATGAAAAACTGTTTTTT. This gives the protein CASKEGGSNEKLFF.

This rearrangement joins TRBV29-1 to TRBJ2-7, with 8 bases aligning to TRBD1. V shed 6 bases and J 2 bases; nucleotides not matched to a gene: 6. This CDR3 is 13 amino acids long. The germline V gene has CDR1 SQVTM and CDR2 ANQGSEA. The CDR3 DNA reads as TGCAGCGTGGCGACAGGGGTTCCCTACGAGCAGTACTTC. This encodes CSVATGVPYEQYF.

The chain's CDR3 is CASSFSSGESYNEQFF. The DNA of the CDR3 is TGTGCCAGCAGTTTTTCTAGCGGGGAGTCCTACAATGAGCAGTTCTTC. The V gene is TRBV27, the J gene TRBJ2-1, with TRBD2 matching over 9 bases. Losses at the gene ends were 3 bases for V and 1 base for J; bases not matched to a gene: 4. Germline CDR1 is MNHEY and CDR2 is SMNVEV (reference sequence). The CDR3 loop spans 16 amino acids.

At least ten counts were recorded for this clone. This rearrangement joins TRBV7-9 to TRBJ1-1; D possibly corresponds to TRBD1 (6 bases). The V end lost 3 bases, the J end lost 11 bases, and 13 bases lay between the germline ends. From germline, CDR1 is SEHNR and CDR2 FQNEAQ (reference sequence). The CDR3 has 12 residues. This CDR3 reads CASSLEQGKAFF. The CDR3 DNA reads TGTGCCAGCAGCTTGGAGCAGGGGAAGGCTTTCTTT.

The chain uses TRBV6-5 and TRBJ2-7; possible D gene TRBD2, 6 bases. Trimming removed 6 bases at V and 6 bases at J, with 15 bases between. CDR3 length equals 13 residues. CDR1 MNHEY and CDR2 SVGAGI come from the germline V gene. This chain's CDR3 is CASSPEEGGEQYF. CDR3 coding DNA: TGTGCCAGCAGCCCCGAGGAGGGCGGCGAGCAGTACTTC.

The chain is built from TRBV6-2 or TRBV6-3 and TRBJ1-2, with 9 bases aligning to TRBD1. The junction had 15 bases not matched to a gene; V was cut back by 5 bases and J by 8 bases. From germline, CDR1 is MNHEY and CDR2 SVGEGT. The CDR3 has 16 residues. CDR3 nucleotides: TGTGCCAGCAGTAACGCCGGGACAGGGAAAGGAGAAGGCTACACCTTC. Translating gives CASSNAGTGKGEGYTF.

The count of this clone is one. This rearrangement joins TRBV13 to TRBJ2-7, with D maybe TRBD1 (5 bases). Trimming removed 3 bases from V and 5 bases from J, with 20 bases in between. This CDR3 spans 16 amino acids. Germline CDR1 is PRHDT and CDR2 is FYEKMQ (reference sequence). The CDR3 DNA follows: TGTGCCAGCAGCTTCCTGACCCAGGGTAAGCCCCACGAGCAGTACTTC. Amino acids: CASSFLTQGKPHEQYF.